Sequencing of this T cell receptor (beta chain) was carried out in a study of cytomegalovirus exposure and HLA in healthy donors. Study information: Researchers found that approximately 80% of 350 to 500 genotyped donors fell within the Caucasian-associated ancestry cluster.

60 Vbeta and 13 Jbeta primers were used in PCR. Assay: immunoSEQ multiplex PCR; the TCRdb copy retains only in-frame clones and omits some. The sample records about 160,000 clones, over 60% being singletons. Findings of the study overall: One cluster of highly shared sequence variants probably arose as a sequencing artifact. A list of roughly 180 TCR beta chains associated with cytomegalovirus was given.

With 4 bases removed from V and 5 bases from J, the gap between germline ends came to 13 bases. Germline V gene sequence: CDR1 SGDLS, CDR2 YYNGEE. The CDR3 totals 14 residues. Remarks on this clone: The antigen remains unidentified.

The receptor comes from a woman in her 50s in good health and CMV-seropositive. Sequenced material: PBMCs. The gene calls are TRBV9 and TRBJ2-1; the D is unclear. The CDR3 region has the DNA TGTGCCAGCAGCACCCGCGGATCCAACAATGAGCAGTTCTTC. Translating gives CASSTRGSNNEQFF.